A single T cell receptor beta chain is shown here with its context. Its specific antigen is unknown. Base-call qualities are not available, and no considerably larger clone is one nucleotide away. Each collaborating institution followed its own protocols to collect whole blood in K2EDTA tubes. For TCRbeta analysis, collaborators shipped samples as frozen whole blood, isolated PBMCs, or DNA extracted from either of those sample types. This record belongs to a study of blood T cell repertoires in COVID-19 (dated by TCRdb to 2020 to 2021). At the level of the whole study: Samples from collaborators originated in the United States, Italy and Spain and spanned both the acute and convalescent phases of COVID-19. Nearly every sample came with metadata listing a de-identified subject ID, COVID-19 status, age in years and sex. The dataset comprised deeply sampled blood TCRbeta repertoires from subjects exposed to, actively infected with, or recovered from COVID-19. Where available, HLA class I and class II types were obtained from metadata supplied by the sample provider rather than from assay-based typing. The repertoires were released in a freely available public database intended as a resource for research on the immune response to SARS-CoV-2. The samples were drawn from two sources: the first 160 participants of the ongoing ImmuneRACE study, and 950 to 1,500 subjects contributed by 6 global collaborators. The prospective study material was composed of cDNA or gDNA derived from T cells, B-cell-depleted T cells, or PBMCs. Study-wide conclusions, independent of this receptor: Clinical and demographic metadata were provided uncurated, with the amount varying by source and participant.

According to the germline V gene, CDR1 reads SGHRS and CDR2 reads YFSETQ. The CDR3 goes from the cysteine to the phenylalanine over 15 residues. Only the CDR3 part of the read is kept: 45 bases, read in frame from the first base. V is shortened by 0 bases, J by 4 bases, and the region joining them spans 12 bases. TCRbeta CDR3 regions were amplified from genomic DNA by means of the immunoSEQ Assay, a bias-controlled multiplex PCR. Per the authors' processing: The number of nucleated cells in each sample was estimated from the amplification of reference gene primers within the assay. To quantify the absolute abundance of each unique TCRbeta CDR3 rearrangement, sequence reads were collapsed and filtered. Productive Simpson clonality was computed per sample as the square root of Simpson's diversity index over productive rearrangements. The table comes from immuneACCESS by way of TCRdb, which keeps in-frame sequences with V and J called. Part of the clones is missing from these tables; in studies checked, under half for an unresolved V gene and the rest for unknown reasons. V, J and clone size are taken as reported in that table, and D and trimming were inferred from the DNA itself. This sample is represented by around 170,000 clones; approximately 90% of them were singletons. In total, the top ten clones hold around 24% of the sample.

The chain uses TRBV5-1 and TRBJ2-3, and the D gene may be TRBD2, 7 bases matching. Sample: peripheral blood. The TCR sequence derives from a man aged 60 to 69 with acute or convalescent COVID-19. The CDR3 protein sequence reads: CASSLDRGAADTQYF. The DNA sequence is TGCGCCAGCAGCTTGGATCGGGGGGCGGCAGATACGCAGTATTTT.